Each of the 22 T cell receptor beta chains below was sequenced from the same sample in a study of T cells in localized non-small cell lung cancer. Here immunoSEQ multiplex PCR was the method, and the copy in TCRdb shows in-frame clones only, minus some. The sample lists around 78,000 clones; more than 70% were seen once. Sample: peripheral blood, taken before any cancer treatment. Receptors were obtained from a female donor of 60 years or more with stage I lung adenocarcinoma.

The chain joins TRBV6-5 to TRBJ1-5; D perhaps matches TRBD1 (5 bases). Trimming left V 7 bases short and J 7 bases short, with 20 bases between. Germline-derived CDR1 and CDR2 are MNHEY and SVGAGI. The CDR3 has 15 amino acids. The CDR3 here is CASNILGPPEQPQHF. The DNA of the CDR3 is TGTGCCAGCAACATATTGGGGCCTCCGGAACAGCCCCAGCATTTT.

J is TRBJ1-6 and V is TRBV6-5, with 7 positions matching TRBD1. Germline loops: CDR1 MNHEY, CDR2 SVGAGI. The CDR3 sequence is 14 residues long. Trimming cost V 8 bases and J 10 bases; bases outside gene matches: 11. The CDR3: CASHSRDRTSPLHF. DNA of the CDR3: TGTGCCAGCCATTCCCGGGACAGAACATCACCCCTCCACTTT.

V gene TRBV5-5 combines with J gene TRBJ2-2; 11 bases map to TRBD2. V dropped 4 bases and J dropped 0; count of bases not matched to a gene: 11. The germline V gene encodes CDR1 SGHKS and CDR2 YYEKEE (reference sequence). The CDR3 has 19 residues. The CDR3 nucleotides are TGTGCCAGCAGCCTCACTAGCGGGAGCCAACTGACGAACACCGGGGAGCTGTTTTTT. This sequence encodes CASSLTSGSQLTNTGELFF.

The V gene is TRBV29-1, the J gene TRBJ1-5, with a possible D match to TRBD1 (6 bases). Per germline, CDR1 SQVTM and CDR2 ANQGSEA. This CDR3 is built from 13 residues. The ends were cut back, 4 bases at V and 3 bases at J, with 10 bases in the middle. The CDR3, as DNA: TGCAGCGTTGTACAGGGTACCAATCAGCCCCAGCATTTT. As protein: CSVVQGTNQPQHF. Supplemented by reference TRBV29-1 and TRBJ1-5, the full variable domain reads SAVISQKPSRDICQRGTSLTIQCQVDSQVTMMFWYRQQPGQSLTLIATANQGSEATYESGFVIDKFPISRPNLTFSTLTVSNMSPEDSSIYLCSVVQGTNQPQHFGDGTRLSIL.

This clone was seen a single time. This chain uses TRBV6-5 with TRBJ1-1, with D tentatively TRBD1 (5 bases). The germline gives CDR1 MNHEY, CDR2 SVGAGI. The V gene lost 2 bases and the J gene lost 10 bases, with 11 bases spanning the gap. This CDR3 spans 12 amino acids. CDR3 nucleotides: TGTGCCAGCAGTTACCCCGGGGGTGTAGCTTTCTTT. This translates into CASSYPGGVAFF.

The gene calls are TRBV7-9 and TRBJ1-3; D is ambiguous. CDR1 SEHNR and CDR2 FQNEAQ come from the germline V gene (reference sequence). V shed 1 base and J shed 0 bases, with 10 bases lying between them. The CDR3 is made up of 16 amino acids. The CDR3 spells CASSLVATGSGNTIYF. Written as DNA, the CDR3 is TGTGCCAGCAGCTTAGTTGCGACGGGCTCTGGAAACACCATATATTTT.

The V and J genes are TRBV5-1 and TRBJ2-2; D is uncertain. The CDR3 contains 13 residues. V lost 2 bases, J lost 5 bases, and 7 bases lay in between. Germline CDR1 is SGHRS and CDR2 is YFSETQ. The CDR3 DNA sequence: TGCGCCAGCAGCTTTGAGAGGACCGGGGAGCTGTTTTTT. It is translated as CASSFERTGELFF.

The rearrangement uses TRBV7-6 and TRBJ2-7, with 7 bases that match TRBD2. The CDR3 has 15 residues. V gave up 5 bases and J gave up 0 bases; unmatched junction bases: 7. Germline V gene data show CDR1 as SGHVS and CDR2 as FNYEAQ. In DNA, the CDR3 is TGTGCCAGCAGCACTCGCTCTAGCGGCTCCTACGAGCAGTACTTC. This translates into CASSTRSSGSYEQYF. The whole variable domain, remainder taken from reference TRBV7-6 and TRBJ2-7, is GAGVSQSPRYKVTKRGQDVALRCDPISGHVSLYWYRQALGQGPEFLTYFNYEAQQDKSGLPNDRFSAERPEGSISTLTIQRTEQRDSAMYRCASSTRSSGSYEQYFGPGTRLTVT.

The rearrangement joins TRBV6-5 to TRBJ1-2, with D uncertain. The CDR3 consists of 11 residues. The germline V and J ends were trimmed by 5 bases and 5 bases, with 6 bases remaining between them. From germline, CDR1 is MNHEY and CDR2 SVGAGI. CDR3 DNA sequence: TGTGCCAGCAGTGCGAGGTATGGCTACACCTTC. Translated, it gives CASSARYGYTF.

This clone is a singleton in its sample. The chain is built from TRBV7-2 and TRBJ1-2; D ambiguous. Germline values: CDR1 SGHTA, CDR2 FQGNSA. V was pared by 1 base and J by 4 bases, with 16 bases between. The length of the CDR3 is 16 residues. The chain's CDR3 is CASSLDDVGAGYGYTF. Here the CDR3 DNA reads TGTGCCAGCAGCTTAGATGATGTGGGCGCAGGCTATGGCTACACCTTC.

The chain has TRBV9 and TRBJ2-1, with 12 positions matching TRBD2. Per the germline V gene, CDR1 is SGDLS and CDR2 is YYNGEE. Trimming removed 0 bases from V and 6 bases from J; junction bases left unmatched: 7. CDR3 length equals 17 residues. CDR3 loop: CASSVGTSGKGINEQFF. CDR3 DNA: TGTGCCAGCAGCGTAGGGACTAGCGGGAAGGGAATCAATGAGCAGTTCTTC. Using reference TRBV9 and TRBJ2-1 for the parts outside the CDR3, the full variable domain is DSGVTQTPKHLITATGQRVTLRCSPRSGDLSVYWYQQSLDQGLQFLIQYYNGEERAKGNILERFSAQQFPDLHSELNLSSLELGDSALYFCASSVGTSGKGINEQFFGPGTRLTVL.

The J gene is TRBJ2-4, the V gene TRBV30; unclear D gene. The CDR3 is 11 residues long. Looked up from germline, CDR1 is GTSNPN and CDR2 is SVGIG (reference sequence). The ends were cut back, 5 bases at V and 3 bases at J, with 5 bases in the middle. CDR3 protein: CAWLGKNIQYF. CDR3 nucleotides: TGTGCCTGGTTGGGCAAAAACATTCAGTACTTC.

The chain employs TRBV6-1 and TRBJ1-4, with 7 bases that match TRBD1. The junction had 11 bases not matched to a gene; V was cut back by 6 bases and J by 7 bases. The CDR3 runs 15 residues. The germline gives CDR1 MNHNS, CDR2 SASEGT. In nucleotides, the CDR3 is TGTGCCAGCAGAAACACAGGGGATAAAGGTGAAAAACTGTTTTTT. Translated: CASRNTGDKGEKLFF.

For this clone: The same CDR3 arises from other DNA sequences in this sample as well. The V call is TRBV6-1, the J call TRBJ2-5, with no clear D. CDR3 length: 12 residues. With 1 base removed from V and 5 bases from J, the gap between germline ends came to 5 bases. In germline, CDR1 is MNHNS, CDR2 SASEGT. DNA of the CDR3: TGTGCCAGCAGTGAAGGAAGGGAGACCCAGTACTTC. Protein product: CASSEGRETQYF.

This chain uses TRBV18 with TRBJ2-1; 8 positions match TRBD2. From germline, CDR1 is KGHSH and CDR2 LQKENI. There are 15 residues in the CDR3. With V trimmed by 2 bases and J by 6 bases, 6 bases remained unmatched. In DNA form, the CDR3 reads TGTGCCAGCTCACCAGTCAGCGGGAGTCTCAATGAGCAGTTCTTC. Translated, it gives CASSPVSGSLNEQFF.

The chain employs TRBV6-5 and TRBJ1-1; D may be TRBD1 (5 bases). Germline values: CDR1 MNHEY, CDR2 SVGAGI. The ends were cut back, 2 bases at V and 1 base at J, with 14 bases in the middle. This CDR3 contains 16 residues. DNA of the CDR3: TGTGCCAGCAGTTACAGGGCGGCCGGGGGGAACACTGAAGCTTTCTTT. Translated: CASSYRAAGGNTEAFF.

This CDR3 is CASSSTGLYGYTF. The CDR3 DNA reads TGTGCCAGCAGCTCCACAGGGTTGTATGGCTACACCTTC. The genes are TRBV5-4 and TRBJ1-2; a possible D gene is TRBD1 (6 bases). This CDR3 region has 13 residues. From germline, CDR1 is SGHNT and CDR2 YYREEE (reference sequence). The ends were cut back, 3 bases at V and 5 bases at J, with 11 bases in the middle.

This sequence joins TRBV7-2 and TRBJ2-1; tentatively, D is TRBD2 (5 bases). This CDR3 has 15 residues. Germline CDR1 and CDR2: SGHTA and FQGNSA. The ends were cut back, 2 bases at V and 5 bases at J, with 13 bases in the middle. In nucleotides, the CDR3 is TGTGCCAGCAGCTTAAGCGGCGCACGACACAATGAGCAGTTCTTC. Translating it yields CASSLSGARHNEQFF.

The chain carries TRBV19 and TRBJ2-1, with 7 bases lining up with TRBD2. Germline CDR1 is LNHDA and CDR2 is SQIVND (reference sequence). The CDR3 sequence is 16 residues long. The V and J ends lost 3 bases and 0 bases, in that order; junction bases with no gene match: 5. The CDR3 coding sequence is TGTGCCAGTAGTATCCCTGGCGGGAGCTCCTACAATGAGCAGTTCTTC. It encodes CASSIPGGSSYNEQFF.

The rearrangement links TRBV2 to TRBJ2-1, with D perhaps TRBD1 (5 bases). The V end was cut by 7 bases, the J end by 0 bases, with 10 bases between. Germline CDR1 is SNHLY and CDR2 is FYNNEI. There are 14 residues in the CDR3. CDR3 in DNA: TGTGCCAGCAAAGGGGTAAGCTCCTACAATGAGCAGTTCTTC. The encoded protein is CASKGVSSYNEQFF.

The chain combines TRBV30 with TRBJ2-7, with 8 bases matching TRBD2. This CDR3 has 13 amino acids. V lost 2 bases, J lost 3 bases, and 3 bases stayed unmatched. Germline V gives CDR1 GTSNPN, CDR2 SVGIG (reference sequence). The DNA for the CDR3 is TGTGCCTGGAGTCTGGGGACTAGCTACGAGCAGTACTTC. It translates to CAWSLGTSYEQYF.

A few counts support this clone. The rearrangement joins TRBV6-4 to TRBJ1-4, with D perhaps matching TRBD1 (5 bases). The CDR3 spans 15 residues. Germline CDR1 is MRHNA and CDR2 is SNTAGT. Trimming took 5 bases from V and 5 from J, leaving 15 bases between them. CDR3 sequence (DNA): TGTGCCAGCAGTCCTCAGGGCAGGGAGAATGAAAAACTGTTTTTT. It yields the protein CASSPQGRENEKLFF.